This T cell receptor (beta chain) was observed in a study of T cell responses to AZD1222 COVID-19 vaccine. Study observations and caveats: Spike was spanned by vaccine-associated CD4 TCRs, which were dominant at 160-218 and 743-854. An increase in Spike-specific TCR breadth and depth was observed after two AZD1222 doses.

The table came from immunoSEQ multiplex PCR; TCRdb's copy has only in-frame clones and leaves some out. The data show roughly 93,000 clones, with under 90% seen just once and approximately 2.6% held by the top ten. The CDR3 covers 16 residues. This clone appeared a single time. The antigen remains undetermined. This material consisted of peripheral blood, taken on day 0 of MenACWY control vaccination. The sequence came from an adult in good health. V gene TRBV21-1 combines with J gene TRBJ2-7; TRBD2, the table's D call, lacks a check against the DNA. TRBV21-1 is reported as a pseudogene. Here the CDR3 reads CASSPWGDAGWKEQYF. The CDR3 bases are TGTGCCAGCAGCCCTTGGGGGGATGCGGGGTGGAAGGAGCAGTACTTC.